The rows below give T cell receptor beta chains drawn from one sample of a study of blood T cell repertoires in COVID-19. Produced via immunoSEQ multiplex PCR; TCRdb's table is partial and in-frame only. The sample has 70,000 or so clones, around 80% seen once. Sequencing was performed on peripheral blood. These receptors were taken from a man in his fifties with COVID-19, enrolled during active disease. Both conserved end residues are trimmed from each CDR3.

v_gene,j_gene,CDR3aa
TRBV28,TRBJ2-3,ASSLRNSYTQY
TRBV28,TRBJ2-7,ASSDTDSYEQY
TRBV4-1,TRBJ2-1,ASSQSSGASWNEQF
TRBV18,TRBJ1-1,ASSPRRHTGDTEAF
TRBV10-3,TRBJ2-7,ATKPPAVVFEQY
TRBV2,TRBJ1-4,ASSGFGTAEKLF
TRBV5-1,TRBJ1-1,ASSIGGMNTEAF
TRBV6-5,TRBJ2-1,ASSYSVGWAPF
TRBV18,TRBJ2-7,ASSQSSPRNRPSSYEQY
TRBV6-2/TRBV6-3,TRBJ2-7,ASSWTALYEQY
TRBV5-6,TRBJ2-3,ASSLSGRTDTQY
TRBV6-4,TRBJ2-2,ASSDSGQGNTGELF
TRBV7-2,TRBJ2-1,ASSFPSGASYNEQF
TRBV25-1,TRBJ1-2,ASSKQGAQGYGYT